What follows are 11 T cell receptor beta chains derived from one specimen sequenced in a study of T cell clonality in common variable immunodeficiency. Regarding the study as a whole: In common variable immunodeficiency, TCR beta chains reportedly carried fewer deletions and N-nucleotide insertions.

What these receptors recognize is not known. Only in-frame clones appear in the TCRdb table, and some are missing; sequencing was by immunoSEQ multiplex PCR. The repertoire has 30,000 to 35,000 clones, none seen only once; the ten largest take more than 25%. Sequencing input: peripheral blood mononuclear cells. The receptors stem from a human donor with common variable immunodeficiency.

There are a few counts of this clone. The DNA ends 3 residues before the CDR3 does, and the rest of the CDR3 is filled in from the germline J gene. The V and J genes are TRBV30 and TRBJ2-7, with 10 nucleotides matching TRBD1. Trimming removed 0 bases from V and 3 bases from J; junction bases left unmatched: 8. The CDR3 runs to 16 residues. Germline assignment: CDR1 GTSNPN and CDR2 SVGIG (reference sequence). CDR3 residues: CAWSVFAGTGDYEQYF. The CDR3 bases that were read are TGTGCCTGGAGTGTATTCGCCGGGACAGGGGACTACGAG.

The sequenced CDR3 bases are TGTGCCAGCAGTTACTCGAAGGCTAGCGGAGATTACGAG. Amino acid sequence: CASSYSKASGDYE. The whole CDR3 protein reads CASSYSKASGDYEQYF. The J gene is TRBJ2-7, the V gene TRBV6-2 or TRBV6-3; 7 bases fit TRBD2. The CDR3 end is not reached by the read, which stops 3 residues before it; the germline J gene fills it in. V trimming: 0 bases; J trimming: 4 bases; junction bases outside the gene matches: 9. Germline V gene lookup returns CDR1 MNHEY and CDR2 SVGEGT. The CDR3 is 16 amino acids.

A word on this clone: Read sequence stops 3 residues before the CDR3 end, and the germline J gene provides the missing end. This chain joins TRBV7-3 and TRBJ2-2; the match to TRBD1 covers 8 bases. Germline V gene lookup returns CDR1 SGHTA and CDR2 FQGTGA. V trimming: 5 bases; J trimming: 0 bases; junction bases outside the gene matches: 5. The CDR3 is made up of 16 amino acids. The part of the CDR3 DNA that was read is TGTGCCAGCAGCCCCCGGACAGGGACGAACACCGGGGAG. Translating it yields CASSPRTGTNTGE. The whole CDR3 is CASSPRTGTNTGELFF.

This clone came up a few times. Coverage ceases 3 residues before the CDR3 finishes, and the germline J gene fills in the end. The gene calls are TRBV18 and TRBJ2-7; D is perhaps TRBD1 (6 bases). CDR3 length: 13 residues. The germline gives CDR1 KGHSH, CDR2 LQKENI. Trimming cost V 3 bases and J 4 bases, with 10 bases left between them. CDR3 region: CASSPQGQYEQYF. The DNA read from the CDR3 is TGTGCCAGCTCACCTCAAGGACAGTACGAG.

This clone has ten or more counts. The CDR3 is cut off 3 residues early in the read; its end comes from the germline J gene. The J gene is TRBJ1-1, the V gene TRBV29-1; D is perhaps TRBD1 (5 bases). Trimming cost V 4 bases and J 4 bases, with 13 bases left between them. The CDR3 has 13 amino acids. Germline CDR1 and CDR2: SQVTM and ANQGSEA. The CDR3 reads CSVAGRLGTEAFF. CDR3 bases read: TGCAGCGTTGCAGGGAGATTGGGCACTGAA.

This clone was detected many times. The read comes to an end 3 residues before the CDR3 does, leaving the germline J gene to fill in the end. The chain couples TRBV14 to TRBJ2-5; 10 bases line up with TRBD2. Germline lookup yields CDR1 SGHDN and CDR2 FVKESK. The CDR3 spans 17 residues. J lost 2 bases, V lost 1 base, and 7 bases had no gene match. The sequenced CDR3 bases are TGTGCCAGCAGCCAAGGGACATTGACTAGCGGGCAAGAGACC. Its protein is CASSQGTLTSGQET. The entire CDR3 sequence reads CASSQGTLTSGQETQYF.

For this clone: The CDR3 end falls 3 residues outside the read, so it is completed with the germline J gene. The chain couples TRBV7-9 to TRBJ2-1; D call uncertain. This CDR3 has 12 amino acids. V was trimmed by 5 bases and J by 6 bases, leaving 8 bases between them. Germline CDR1 is SEHNR and CDR2 is FQNEAQ (reference sequence). The CDR3 sequence: CASSHLGNEQFF. The sequenced CDR3 bases are TGTGCCAGCAGCCATCTAGGCAATGAG. The whole variable domain, filled in from reference TRBV7-9 and TRBJ2-1, reads DTGVSQNPRHKITKRGQNVTFRCDPISEHNRLYWYRQTLGQGPEFLTYFQNEAQLEKSRLLSDRFSAERPKGSFSTLEIQRTEQGDSAMYLCASSHLGNEQFFGPGTRLTVL.

In this sample, this clone turned up many times. The sequence runs out 3 residues before the end of the CDR3; the remainder is reconstructed from the germline J gene. V and J are TRBV29-1 and TRBJ2-1, with 7 bases matching TRBD1. V lost 3 bases, J lost 7 bases, and 12 bases stayed unmatched. This CDR3 region has 15 residues. Germline V gives CDR1 SQVTM, CDR2 ANQGSEA. The part of the CDR3 DNA that was read is TGCAGCGTTGACGGCGGACAGGTCATTTGGAATGAG. It yields the protein CSVDGGQVIWNE. From start to end, the CDR3 is CSVDGGQVIWNEQFF.

With regard to this clone: With the read ending 3 residues before the CDR3 end, the germline J gene is used to fill in that end. The gene calls are TRBV7-2 and TRBJ2-3; tentative D call: TRBD2 (5 bases). Germline values: CDR1 SGHTA, CDR2 FQGNSA. The CDR3 length is 16 residues. The CDR3 here is CASRLARVDRTDTQYF. CDR3 DNA (partial): TGTGCAAGTCGCTTAGCGCGGGTCGATAGGACAGATACG.

This clone has at least ten counts. With the read ending 3 residues before the CDR3 end, the germline J gene is used to fill in that end. This chain links TRBV28 with TRBJ1-2; D call uncertain. V lost 5 bases, J lost 3 bases, and 13 bases lay in between. The CDR3 is made up of 14 amino acids. Germline V gene data show CDR1 as MDHEN and CDR2 as SYDVKM. CDR3 region: CASSEGGVDYGYTF. CDR3 DNA (partial): TGTGCCAGCAGTGAGGGTGGAGTGGACTATGGC.

Details on this clone: With the read ending 3 residues before the CDR3 end, the germline J gene is used to fill in that end. The chain uses TRBV5-1 and TRBJ2-2; a possible D gene is TRBD1 (6 bases). From germline, CDR1 is SGHRS and CDR2 YFSETQ. The CDR3 is 16 residues long. Trimming cost V 4 bases and J 4 bases, with 17 bases left between them. The sequenced part of the CDR3 DNA is TGCGCCAGCAGCCCGACCAGGGGAAAGGTCACCGGGGAG. Translated, it gives CASSPTRGKVTGE. The full CDR3 protein reads CASSPTRGKVTGELFF. The variable domain in full, completed from reference TRBV5-1 and TRBJ2-2, reads KAGVTQTPRYLIKTRGQQVTLSCSPISGHRSVSWYQQTPGQGLQFLFEYFSETQRNKGNFPGRFSGRQFSNSRSEMNVSTLELGDSALYLCASSPTRGKVTGELFFGEGSRLTVL.